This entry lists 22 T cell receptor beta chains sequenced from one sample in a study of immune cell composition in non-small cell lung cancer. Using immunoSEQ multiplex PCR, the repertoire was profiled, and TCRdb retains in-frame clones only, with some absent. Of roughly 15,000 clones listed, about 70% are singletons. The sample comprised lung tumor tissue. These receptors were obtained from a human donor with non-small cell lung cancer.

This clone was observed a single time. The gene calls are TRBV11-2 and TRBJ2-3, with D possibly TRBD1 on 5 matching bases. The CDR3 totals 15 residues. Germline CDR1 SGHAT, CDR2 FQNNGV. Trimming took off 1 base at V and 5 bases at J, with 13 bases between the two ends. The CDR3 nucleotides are TGTGCCAGCAGCTTAGCAAACCGGCAGGGAGATACGCAGTATTTT. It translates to CASSLANRQGDTQYF. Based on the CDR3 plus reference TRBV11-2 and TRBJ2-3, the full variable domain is EAGVAQSPRYKIIEKRQSVAFWCNPISGHATLYWYQQILGQGPKLLIQFQNNGVVDDSQLPKDRFSAERLKGVDSTLKIQPAKLEDSAVYLCASSLANRQGDTQYFGPGTRLTVL.

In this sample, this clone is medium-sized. CDR3 amino acids: CASSPLDSTKAYEQYF. The CDR3 DNA sequence: TGTGCCAGCAGCCCCTTGGACTCAACTAAAGCCTACGAGCAGTACTTC. The chain employs TRBV7-9 and TRBJ2-7, with a tentative D call TRBD2 (5 bases). The CDR3 length is 16 residues. Germline V gene lookup returns CDR1 SEHNR and CDR2 FQNEAQ (reference sequence). V lost 5 bases, J lost 2 bases, and 19 bases lay in between.

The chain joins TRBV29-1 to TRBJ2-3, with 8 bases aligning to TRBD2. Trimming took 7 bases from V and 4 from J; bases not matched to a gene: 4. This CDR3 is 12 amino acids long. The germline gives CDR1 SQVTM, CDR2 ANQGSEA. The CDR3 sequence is CSALAGPDTQYF. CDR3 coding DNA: TGCAGCGCTTTAGCGGGACCAGATACGCAGTATTTT.

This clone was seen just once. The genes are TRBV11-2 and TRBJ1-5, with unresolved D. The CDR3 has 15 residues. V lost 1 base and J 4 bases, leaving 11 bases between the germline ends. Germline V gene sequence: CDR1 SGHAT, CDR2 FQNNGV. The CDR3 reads CASSLAAGPNQPQHF. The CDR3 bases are TGTGCCAGCAGCTTAGCGGCAGGCCCGAATCAGCCCCAGCATTTT. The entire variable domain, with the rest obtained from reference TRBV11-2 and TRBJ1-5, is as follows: EAGVAQSPRYKIIEKRQSVAFWCNPISGHATLYWYQQILGQGPKLLIQFQNNGVVDDSQLPKDRFSAERLKGVDSTLKIQPAKLEDSAVYLCASSLAAGPNQPQHFGDGTRLSIL.

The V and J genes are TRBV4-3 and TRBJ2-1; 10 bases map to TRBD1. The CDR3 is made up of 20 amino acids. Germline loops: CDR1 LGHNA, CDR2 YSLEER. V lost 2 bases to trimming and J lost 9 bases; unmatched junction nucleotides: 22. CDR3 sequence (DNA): TGCGCCAGCAGCCAATCAAACCGGGACAGGGGTCCCGAGAAAGCTTCTGAGCAGTTCTTC. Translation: CASSQSNRDRGPEKASEQFF.

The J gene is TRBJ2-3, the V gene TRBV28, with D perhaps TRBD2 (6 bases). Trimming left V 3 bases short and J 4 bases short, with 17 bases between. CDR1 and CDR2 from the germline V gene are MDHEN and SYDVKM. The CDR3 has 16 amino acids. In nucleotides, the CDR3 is TGTGCCAGCAGTTTGACGGACGTAGGGGACTCAGATACGCAGTATTTT. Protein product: CASSLTDVGDSDTQYF.

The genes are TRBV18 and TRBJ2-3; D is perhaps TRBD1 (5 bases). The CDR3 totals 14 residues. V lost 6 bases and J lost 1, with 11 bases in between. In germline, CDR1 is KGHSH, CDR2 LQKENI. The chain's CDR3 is CASSRTSGTDTQYF. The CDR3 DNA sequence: TGTGCCAGCTCTCGGACATCTGGCACAGATACGCAGTATTTT.

Written as DNA, the CDR3 is TGTGCCAGCAGTAGGACAGGGGGGTCCGGGGAGCTGTTTTTT. It encodes CASSRTGGSGELFF. The J gene is TRBJ2-2, the V gene TRBV28, with TRBD1 identical over 10 bases. Germline lookup yields CDR1 MDHEN and CDR2 SYDVKM. CDR3 length: 14 residues. Trimming at V came to 5 bases and at J to 6 bases, leaving 3 bases not matched to a gene.

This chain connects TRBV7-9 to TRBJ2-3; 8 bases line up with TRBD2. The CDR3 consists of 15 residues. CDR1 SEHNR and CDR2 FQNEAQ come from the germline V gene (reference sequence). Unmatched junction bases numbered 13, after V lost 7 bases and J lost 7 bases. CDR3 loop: CASTSGGERTHTQYF. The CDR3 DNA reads TGTGCCAGCACCTCGGGGGGGGAGCGCACCCATACGCAGTATTTT. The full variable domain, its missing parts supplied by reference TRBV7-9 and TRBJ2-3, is DTGVSQNPRHKITKRGQNVTFRCDPISEHNRLYWYRQTLGQGPEFLTYFQNEAQLEKSRLLSDRFSAERPKGSFSTLEIQRTEQGDSAMYLCASTSGGERTHTQYFGPGTRLTVL.

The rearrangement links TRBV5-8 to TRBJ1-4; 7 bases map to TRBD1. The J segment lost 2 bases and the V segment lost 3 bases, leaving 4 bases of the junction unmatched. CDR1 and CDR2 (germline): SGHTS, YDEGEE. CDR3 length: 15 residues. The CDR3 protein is CASSWSGQTNEKLFF. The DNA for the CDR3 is TGTGCCAGCAGCTGGTCGGGACAGACTAATGAAAAACTGTTTTTT.

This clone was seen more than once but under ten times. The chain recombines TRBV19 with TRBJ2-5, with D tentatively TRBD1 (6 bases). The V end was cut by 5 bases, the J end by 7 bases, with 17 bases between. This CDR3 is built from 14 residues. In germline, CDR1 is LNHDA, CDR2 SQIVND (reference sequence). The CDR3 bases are TGTGCCAGTAGTGCCCAGGGGAGCGGCGGGACCCAGTACTTC. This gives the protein CASSAQGSGGTQYF.

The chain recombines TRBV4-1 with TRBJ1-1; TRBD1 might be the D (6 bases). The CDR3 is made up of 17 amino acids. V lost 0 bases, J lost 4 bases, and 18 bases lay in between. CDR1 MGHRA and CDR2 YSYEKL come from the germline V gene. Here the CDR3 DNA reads TGCGCCAGCAGCCAAGACCGGACAGTCGGAAGAAGCACTGAAGCTTTCTTT. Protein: CASSQDRTVGRSTEAFF.

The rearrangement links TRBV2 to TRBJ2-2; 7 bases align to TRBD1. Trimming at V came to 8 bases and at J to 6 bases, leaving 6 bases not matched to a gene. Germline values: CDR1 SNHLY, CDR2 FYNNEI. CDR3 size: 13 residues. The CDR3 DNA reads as TGTGCCAGCCGGGACAGATGGTCCGGGGAGCTGTTTTTT. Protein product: CASRDRWSGELFF.

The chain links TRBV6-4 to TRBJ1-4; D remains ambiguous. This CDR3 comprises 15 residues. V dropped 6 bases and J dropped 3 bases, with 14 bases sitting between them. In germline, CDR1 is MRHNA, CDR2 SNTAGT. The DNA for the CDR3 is TGTGCCAGCAGCCTTAAGGGAGCGGCTAATGAAAAACTGTTTTTT. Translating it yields CASSLKGAANEKLFF.

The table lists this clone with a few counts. The CDR3, as DNA: TGTGCCAGCAGGGGAGTCCCTCTCGCTGAAGCTTTCTTT. Translating gives CASRGVPLAEAFF. V and J are TRBV2 and TRBJ1-1; D uncertain. The CDR3 is made up of 13 amino acids. Germline V gene sequence: CDR1 SNHLY, CDR2 FYNNEI. V shed 6 bases and J shed 6 bases, with 14 bases lying between them.

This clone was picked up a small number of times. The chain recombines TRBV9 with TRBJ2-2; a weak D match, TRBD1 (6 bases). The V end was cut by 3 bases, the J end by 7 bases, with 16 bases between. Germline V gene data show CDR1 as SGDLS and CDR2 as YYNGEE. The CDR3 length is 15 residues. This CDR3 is CASSALQGIGGELFF. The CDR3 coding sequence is TGTGCCAGCAGCGCCCTCCAGGGGATCGGCGGGGAGCTGTTTTTT. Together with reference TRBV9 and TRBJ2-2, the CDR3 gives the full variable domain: DSGVTQTPKHLITATGQRVTLRCSPRSGDLSVYWYQQSLDQGLQFLIQYYNGEERAKGNILERFSAQQFPDLHSELNLSSLELGDSALYFCASSALQGIGGELFFGEGSRLTVL.

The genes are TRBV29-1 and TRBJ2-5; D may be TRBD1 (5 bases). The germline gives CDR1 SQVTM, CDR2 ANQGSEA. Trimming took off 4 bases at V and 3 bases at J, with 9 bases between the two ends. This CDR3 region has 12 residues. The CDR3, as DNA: TGCAGCGTTGTCACGACAGAAGAGACCCAGTACTTC. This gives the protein CSVVTTEETQYF.

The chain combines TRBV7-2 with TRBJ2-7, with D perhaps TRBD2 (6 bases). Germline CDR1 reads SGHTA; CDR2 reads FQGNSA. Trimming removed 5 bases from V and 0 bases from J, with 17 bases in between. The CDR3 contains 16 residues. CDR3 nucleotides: TGTGCCAGCAGCGTAGGCGGGACCGCGAGCTCCTACGAGCAGTACTTC. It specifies CASSVGGTASSYEQYF.

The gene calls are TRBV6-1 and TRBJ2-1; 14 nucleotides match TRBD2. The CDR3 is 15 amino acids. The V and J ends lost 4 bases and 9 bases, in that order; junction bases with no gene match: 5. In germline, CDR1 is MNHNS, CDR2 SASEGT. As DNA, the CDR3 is TGTGCCAGCAGTGGGACCGGACTAGCGGGAGGTGAGCAGTTCTTC. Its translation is CASSGTGLAGGEQFF.

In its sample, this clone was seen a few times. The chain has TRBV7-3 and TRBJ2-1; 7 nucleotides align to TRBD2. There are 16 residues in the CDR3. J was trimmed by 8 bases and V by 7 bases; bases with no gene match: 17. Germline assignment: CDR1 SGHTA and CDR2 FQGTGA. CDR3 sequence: CASTRVRREFGHEQFF. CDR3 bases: TGTGCCAGCACCAGGGTGCGGCGGGAGTTTGGTCATGAGCAGTTCTTC.

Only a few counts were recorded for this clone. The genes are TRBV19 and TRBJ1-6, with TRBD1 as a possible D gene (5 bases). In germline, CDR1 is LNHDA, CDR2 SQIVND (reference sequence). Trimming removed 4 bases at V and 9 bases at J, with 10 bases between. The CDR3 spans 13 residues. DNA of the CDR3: TGTGCCAGTAGTAACCCGACAGTTTCACCCCTCCACTTT. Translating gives CASSNPTVSPLHF.

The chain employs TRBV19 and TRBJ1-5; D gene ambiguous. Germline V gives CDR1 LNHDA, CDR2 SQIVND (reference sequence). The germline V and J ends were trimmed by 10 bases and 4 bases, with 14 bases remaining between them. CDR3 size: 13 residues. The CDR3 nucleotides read TGTGCCACCTCGCCCGGGATTAATCAGCCCCAGCATTTT. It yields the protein CATSPGINQPQHF.